Listed here are 8 T cell receptor beta chains from one sample, sequenced in a study of cytomegalovirus exposure and HLA in healthy donors. Primers included in the PCR were 60 Vbeta and 13 Jbeta primers. This table comes from immunoSEQ multiplex PCR, and its TCRdb copy is limited to in-frame clones, with some not included. The data hold approximately 220,000 clones, with over 65% observed a single time. The material sequenced was PBMCs. The receptors stem from a middle-aged man in good health and CMV-seronegative.

This clone was seen only once. J is TRBJ2-3 and V is TRBV18, with D possibly being TRBD1 (6 bases). The CDR3 runs to 15 residues. Germline lookup yields CDR1 KGHSH and CDR2 LQKENI. Trimming shortened V by 1 base and J by 5 bases, and 13 bases separated the two germline ends. CDR3 sequence: CASSPRLPGVDTQYF. As DNA, the CDR3 is TGTGCCAGCTCACCACGGTTGCCAGGGGTAGATACGCAGTATTTT.

The rearrangement links TRBV6-5 to TRBJ2-1; maybe TRBD2 (5 bases). Germline V gene data show CDR1 as MNHEY and CDR2 as SVGAGI. CDR3 length equals 14 residues. V was cut by 8 bases and J by 6 bases, with 17 bases left in between. The CDR3 is CASGWGAGFNEQFF. The CDR3 DNA sequence: TGTGCCAGCGGATGGGGAGCTGGATTCAATGAGCAGTTCTTC.

The chain uses TRBV2 and TRBJ2-1; 10 positions match TRBD2. The CDR3 extends over 15 amino acids. Germline V gene data show CDR1 as SNHLY and CDR2 as FYNNEI. J was trimmed by 0 bases and V by 5 bases; bases with no gene match: 1. CDR3 protein: CASSSSGSSYNEQFF. For the CDR3, the DNA is TGTGCCAGCAGTTCTAGCGGGAGCTCCTACAATGAGCAGTTCTTC.

This clone was seen a few times. The chain has TRBV7-9 and TRBJ1-1; a possible D gene is TRBD1 (6 bases). Trimming removed 5 bases at V and 3 bases at J, with 16 bases between. The CDR3 runs to 15 residues. Germline V gene lookup returns CDR1 SEHNR and CDR2 FQNEAQ (reference sequence). The CDR3: CASSPGSGHYTEAFF. The CDR3 DNA sequence: TGTGCCAGCAGCCCTGGGTCGGGACACTACACTGAAGCTTTCTTT.

The V gene is TRBV4-2, the J gene TRBJ2-7, with D possibly being TRBD1 (5 bases). The germline CDR1 and CDR2 sequences are LGHNA and YNFKEQ. V was cut by 0 bases and J by 1 base, with 10 bases left in between. This CDR3 is 15 amino acids long. CDR3: CASSQEQPGSYEQYF. DNA of the CDR3: TGTGCCAGCAGCCAAGAGCAACCAGGGTCCTACGAGCAGTACTTC.

The chain employs TRBV4-2 and TRBJ2-7, with a weak D call TRBD1 (5 bases). Germline V gene sequence: CDR1 LGHNA, CDR2 YNFKEQ. This CDR3 has 15 amino acids. Trimming removed 0 bases from V and 7 bases from J, with 16 bases in between. The CDR3 is CASSQDGDSRWEQYF. Written as DNA, the CDR3 is TGTGCCAGCAGCCAAGATGGTGACAGTCGGTGGGAGCAGTACTTC.

The genes are TRBV2 and TRBJ1-2, with 7 bases fitting TRBD1. Germline V gene lookup returns CDR1 SNHLY and CDR2 FYNNEI. CDR3 length: 15 amino acids. J lost 3 bases, V lost 4 bases, and 8 bases had no gene match. CDR3 sequence: CASSGLGGSYYGYTF. DNA of the CDR3: TGTGCCAGCAGTGGTTTAGGGGGCTCTTACTATGGCTACACCTTC.

This chain links TRBV6-5 with TRBJ2-5, with 7 positions matching TRBD1. V was pared by 1 base and J by 2 bases, with 7 bases of the junction left unmatched. Germline assignment: CDR1 MNHEY and CDR2 SVGAGI. The length of the CDR3 is 16 residues. The CDR3 sequence is CASSYLTGQRQETQYF. As DNA, the CDR3 is TGTGCCAGCAGTTACTTGACGGGACAGCGACAAGAGACCCAGTACTTC.